Listed below are T cell receptor beta chains from one sample, sequenced in a study of blood T cell repertoires in COVID-19. TCRdb's table, derived via immunoSEQ multiplex PCR, lists solely in-frame clones and lacks some. The table shows fewer than 350,000 clones, with approximately 91% occurring only once. What was sequenced was PBMCs or T cells enriched from blood (not recorded which). The receptor set was obtained from a woman in her thirties or forties with acute COVID-19. The CDR3 runs from the conserved cysteine through the conserved F or W. D genes are given only for firm matches. Part of the rows lack a size; the others show once, few, many or a class for expanded clones.

>14|TRBJ1-4|TRBV30|-|TRBD1
TGTGCCTGGAGTCCGGGACAGGGGAATGAAAAACTGTTTTTT
CAWSPGQGNEKLFF
>14|TRBJ2-5|TRBV11-2|-|-
TGTGCCAGCAGCTTATCCCGTGAGACGGGGGCCCAGTACTTC
CASSLSRETGAQYF
>17|TRBJ2-7|TRBV7-9|-|TRBD2
TGTGCCAGCAGCGCGGGGGGTTCGGGCTCCGCCCTAAGCGAGCAGTACTTC
CASSAGGSGSALSEQYF
>13|TRBJ2-7|TRBV15|-|TRBD2
TGTGCCACCAAAGTGGGAGGGCTCTACGAGCAGTACTTC
CATKVGGLYEQYF
>14|TRBJ2-4|TRBV29-1|-|-
TGCAGCGTTCGCGACTATAACGACAAAAACATTCAGTACTTC
CSVRDYNDKNIQYF
>17|TRBJ1-1|TRBV7-9|-|TRBD1
TGTGCCAGCAGCTCCCCGGACAGGGCTCTCATGAACACTGAAGCTTTCTTT
CASSSPDRALMNTEAFF
>13|TRBJ1-3|TRBV24-1|-|-
TGTGCCACCAGTGAGGGGCATGGAAACACCATATATTTT
CATSEGHGNTIYF
>12|TRBJ1-1|TRBV7-8|-|-
TGTGCCAGCAGCTTAGCGACAACTGAAGCTTTCTTT
CASSLATTEAFF
>15|TRBJ1-2|TRBV5-1|-|-
TGCGCCAGCAGCTACGGACAGCGAATGGGGTATGGCTACACCTTC
CASSYGQRMGYGYTF
>15|TRBJ1-1|TRBV11-1|-|-
TGTGCCAGCCGCCTCCGGGGGACGGTCTTCACTGAAGCTTTCTTT
CASRLRGTVFTEAFF
>15|TRBJ2-1|TRBV4-2|-|TRBD2
TGTGCCAGCAGCCGTTCTAGCGGGTCCTACAATGAGCAGTTCTTC
CASSRSSGSYNEQFF
>21|TRBJ2-1|TRBV19|-|TRBD2
TGTGCCAGTAGTATAGTCGGACTAGCGGGAGGGTTCCGAAGCTCCTACAATGAGCAGTTCTTC
CASSIVGLAGGFRSSYNEQFF
>13|TRBJ1-5|TRBV28|-|-
TGTGCCAGTGAACTCTCATTAAATCAGCCCCAGCATTTT
CASELSLNQPQHF
>16|TRBJ1-2|TRBV7-9|-|TRBD1
TGTGCCAGCAGCTTAGGGACAGGAGAAGACTCCTATGGCTACACCTTC
CASSLGTGEDSYGYTF
>13|TRBJ1-5|TRBV24-1|-|-
TGTGCCACCAGTGCCGACCATCAGGGGACCCAGCATTTT
CATSADHQGTQHF
>15|TRBJ1-6|TRBV28|-|TRBD1
TGTGCCAGCAGTTCGGACAGGGGGCTTTTGTCACCCCTCCACTTT
CASSSDRGLLSPLHF
>17|TRBJ1-2|TRBV21-1|-|-
TGTGCCAGCAGCAACGGGTGGCAGGGGGCCCGAGGCTATGGCTACACCTTC
CASSNGWQGARGYGYTF
>15|TRBJ2-7|TRBV9|-|-
TGTGCCAGCAGCGTAGTCCCGGGACAAGCCTACGAGCAGTACTTC
CASSVVPGQAYEQYF
>13|TRBJ1-4|TRBV5-8|-|-
TGTGCCAGCAGCTTTAGGGGCAATGAAAAACTGTTTTTT
CASSFRGNEKLFF
>15|TRBJ2-5|TRBV28|-|TRBD2
TGTGCCAGCAGTTTACTAGCGGGGGGGCAAGAGACCCAGTACTTC
CASSLLAGGQETQYF
>13|TRBJ2-7|TRBV9|-|-
TGTGCCAGCAGCGTAGGAGCAGGGCGAGAGCAGTACTTC
CASSVGAGREQYF
>17|TRBJ1-5|TRBV2|-|TRBD1
TGTGCCAGCAGCCCTGGACAGGGTGGCGGGTATGATCAGCCCCAGCATTTT
CASSPGQGGGYDQPQHF
>15|TRBJ1-2|TRBV7-8|once|TRBD1
TGTGCCAGCAGCTCGCGCGCGACAGGGGAAAGTGGCTACACCTTC
CASSSRATGESGYTF
>13|TRBJ1-1|TRBV30|-|TRBD1
TGTGCCTGGAGGACAGGGGCTGGGACTGAAGCTTTCTTT
CAWRTGAGTEAFF
>14|TRBJ2-1|TRBV5-5|-|TRBD1
TGTGCCAGCAGCAGGGACAGACTACGAGGGGAGCAGTTCTTC
CASSRDRLRGEQFF
>15|TRBJ2-5|TRBV18|-|-
TGTGCCAGCTCACTCTACAGGGATCGCCAAGAGACCCAGTACTTC
CASSLYRDRQETQYF
>15|TRBJ2-2|TRBV7-2|-|TRBD2
TGTGCCAGCAGCTTACGCGGGAGTGGCACCGGGGAGCTGTTTTTT
CASSLRGSGTGELFF
>17|TRBJ2-7|TRBV5-4|-|TRBD2
TGTGCCAGCAGCTCCGACCAGGGAGCGGGGGACTCCTACGAGCAGTACTTC
CASSSDQGAGDSYEQYF
>17|TRBJ1-1|TRBV7-2|-|-
TGTGCCAGCAGCTCCCAAACTTGGGGGGGATTTAACACTGAAGCTTTCTTT
CASSSQTWGGFNTEAFF
>16|TRBJ1-4|TRBV5-4|-|-
TGTGCCAGCAGCTCGATGAAAGAGGCGTCTAATGAAAAACTGTTTTTT
CASSSMKEASNEKLFF
>16|TRBJ2-1|TRBV7-2|-|-
TGTGCCAGCAGCCCCCCCGGGTTAGCTGGGGGCAGGGAGCAGTTCTTC
CASSPPGLAGGREQFF
>14|TRBJ1-1|TRBV6-6|few|-
TGTGCCAGCAGTTACTCGGTCGGGGGAACTGAAGCTTTCTTT
CASSYSVGGTEAFF
>15|TRBJ2-3|TRBV2|-|-
TGTGCCTCCACACTTGGGACCCCCAGGGGAGATACGCAGTATTTT
CASTLGTPRGDTQYF
>15|TRBJ2-5|TRBV7-9|-|-
TGTGCCAGCAGCACCCACCGGGACTCACAAGAGACCCAGTACTTC
CASSTHRDSQETQYF
>16|TRBJ1-1|TRBV4-1|-|TRBD1
TGCGCCAGCAGCCAAGACTGGGACAGCATGAACACTGAAGCTTTCTTT
CASSQDWDSMNTEAFF
>14|TRBJ1-1|TRBV18|-|-
TGTGCCAGCTCACTGGACAGCCTGAACACTGAAGCTTTCTTT
CASSLDSLNTEAFF
>19|TRBJ2-2|TRBV7-9|-|TRBD2
TGTGCCAGCAGCTCTCCAGGACTAGCGGGGGGGCGGAAGATCGGGGAGCTGTTTTTT
CASSSPGLAGGRKIGELFF
>13|TRBJ1-1|TRBV12-3/TRBV12-4|-|-
TGTGCCGCAATAAGGGAGGTTGGCACTGAAGCTTTCTTT
CAAIREVGTEAFF
>14|TRBJ1-6|TRBV9|-|TRBD1
TGTGCCAGCAGCGCCGGGACAGCTAATTCACCCCTCCACTTT
CASSAGTANSPLHF
>14|TRBJ1-4|TRBV27|-|TRBD1
TGTGCCAGCAGTTTTCAGGGGGCAGAGGAAAAACTGTTTTTT
CASSFQGAEEKLFF
>13|TRBJ2-1|TRBV11-2|-|-
TGTGCCAGCAGCTCAACTAGAGGGAATGAGCAGTTCTTC
CASSSTRGNEQFF
>17|TRBJ2-2|TRBV9|-|-
TGTGCCAGCAGCCCAGTTCGGGGGAGGTGGAACACCGGGGAGCTGTTTTTT
CASSPVRGRWNTGELFF
>14|TRBJ2-5|TRBV15|-|-
TGTGCCACCAGCAGAGGGCAGGGTAAAGAGACCCAGTACTTC
CATSRGQGKETQYF
>15|TRBJ1-1|TRBV7-3|-|-
TGTGCCAGCAGCGCCGACGGACTGATGAACACTGAAGCTTTCTTT
CASSADGLMNTEAFF
>17|TRBJ1-4|TRBV19|-|TRBD1
TGTGCCAGTAGTCCGAGACAGGGAACTGCAACTAATGAAAAACTGTTTTTT
CASSPRQGTATNEKLFF
>15|TRBJ1-6|TRBV28|-|-
TGTGCCAGCAGCCCGCCGGACAGAAGGAATTCACCCCTCCACTTT
CASSPPDRRNSPLHF
>13|TRBJ1-4|TRBV19|-|TRBD1
TGTGCCAGTAGTACCGACAGGGTTGAAAAACTGTTTTTT
CASSTDRVEKLFF
>15|TRBJ1-2|TRBV10-3|once|TRBD1
TGTGCCACCACGGATCAAGACAGGGGCAACTATGGCTACACCTTC
CATTDQDRGNYGYTF
>13|TRBJ1-6|TRBV6-5|-|-
TGTGCCAGCAGCGACAGCTTAAATTCACCCCTCCACTTT
CASSDSLNSPLHF